This is a list of T cell receptor beta chains from one sample in a study of tumor-infiltrating lymphocytes in localized non-small cell lung cancer. Some clones are missing from TCRdb's copy, which holds only in-frame ones; the method was immunoSEQ multiplex PCR. The sample includes 15,000 to 20,000 clones, more than 60% seen only once; the top ten take 5.5% to 7%. The sample comprised lung tumor tissue. The receptors here all came from a human donor with non-small cell lung cancer. CDR3s include the opening cysteine and the closing phenylalanine or tryptophan. D genes are given only for firm matches. Clone size is shown for a subset of rows, as once, few, many or a class of expanded clone.

length,V,D,J,size,CDR3,DNA
15,TRBV9,NA,TRBJ1-3,NA,CASSASAGSGNTIYF,TGTGCCAGCAGCGCCTCGGCCGGGTCTGGAAACACCATATATTTT
15,TRBV19,NA,TRBJ1-2,NA,CASSILGVRDYGYTF,TGTGCCAGTAGTATATTAGGGGTGAGAGACTATGGCTACACCTTC
12,TRBV13,NA,TRBJ2-7,NA,CASSFHGYEQYF,TGTGCCAGCAGCTTCCACGGCTACGAGCAGTACTTC
15,TRBV6-1,NA,TRBJ1-3,NA,CASSARSLSGNTIYF,TGTGCCAGCAGCGCAAGGTCACTCAGTGGAAACACCATATATTTT
14,TRBV29-1,TRBD2,TRBJ2-3,once,CSVWTSGSSDTQYF,TGCAGCGTCTGGACTAGCGGGAGTTCAGATACGCAGTATTTT
14,TRBV10-2,NA,TRBJ1-5,NA,CASSSPQGYQPQHF,TGCGCCAGCAGTTCCCCACAGGGCTATCAGCCCCAGCATTTT
14,TRBV27,TRBD1,TRBJ1-1,NA,CASSYRGGRVEAFF,TGTGCCAGCAGTTACAGGGGAGGTAGAGTTGAAGCTTTCTTT
14,TRBV30,NA,TRBJ2-1,NA,CAWSVRDGYNEQFF,TGTGCCTGGAGTGTGCGGGACGGGTACAATGAGCAGTTCTTC
15,TRBV6-6,NA,TRBJ2-5,NA,CASSYQGPSAETQYF,TGTGCCAGCAGTTACCAAGGGCCGTCCGCAGAGACCCAGTACTTC
16,TRBV28,NA,TRBJ2-7,NA,CASSSTRSGPSYEQYF,TGTGCCAGCAGTTCAACTCGTTCGGGACCTTCCTACGAGCAGTACTTC
15,TRBV7-2,NA,TRBJ2-3,NA,CASSFMIDSTDTQYF,TGTGCCAGCAGCTTCATGATCGACAGCACAGATACGCAGTATTTT
14,TRBV7-8,NA,TRBJ1-2,NA,CASSPSRGRYGYTF,TGTGCCAGCAGCCCCTCCAGGGGCCGTTATGGCTACACCTTC
14,TRBV2,TRBD1,TRBJ2-2,NA,CATSDRVWTGELFF,TGTGCCACGTCAGACAGGGTTTGGACCGGGGAGCTGTTTTTT
16,TRBV11-2,TRBD2,TRBJ2-7,few,CASSSISGSGSYEQYF,TGTGCCAGCAGCTCCATTAGCGGGAGTGGATCCTACGAGCAGTACTTC
14,TRBV5-1,TRBD1,TRBJ1-1,NA,CASSPRQGFSEAFF,TGCGCCAGCAGCCCAAGACAGGGGTTCTCTGAAGCTTTCTTT
15,TRBV7-9,TRBD2,TRBJ2-7,NA,CASSLAGTSGYEQYF,TGTGCCAGCAGCTTAGCGGGTACTAGCGGCTACGAGCAGTACTTC
14,TRBV30,TRBD1,TRBJ2-3,NA,CACRDSLNTDTQYF,TGTGCCTGTCGGGACAGCCTAAACACAGATACGCAGTATTTT
13,TRBV7-9,NA,TRBJ1-2,NA,CASSLDRDYGYTF,TGTGCCAGCAGCTTAGATCGGGACTATGGCTACACCTTT
11,TRBV4-2,NA,TRBJ2-1,NA,CASSQDDEQFF,TGTGCCAGCAGCCAAGACGATGAGCAGTTCTTC
13,TRBV15,NA,TRBJ2-2,once,CATSRDMRGELFF,TGTGCCACCAGCAGAGATATGAGGGGGGAGCTGTTTTTT
12,TRBV29-1,TRBD1,TRBJ1-1,NA,CSAGTGYAEAFF,TGCAGCGCCGGGACAGGGTACGCTGAAGCTTTCTTT
14,TRBV5-1,TRBD2,TRBJ2-1,once,CASSLATSGNEQFF,TGCGCCAGCAGCTTGGCGACTAGCGGCAATGAGCAGTTCTTC
14,TRBV5-1,NA,TRBJ1-3,NA,CASSFGDSGNTIYF,TGCGCCAGCAGCTTCGGGGACTCTGGAAACACCATATATTTT
13,TRBV2,NA,TRBJ2-5,NA,CASSDSEIETQYF,TGTGCCAGCAGTGACTCGGAGATAGAGACCCAGTACTTC
15,TRBV5-1,NA,TRBJ1-5,NA,CASSLGGASNQPQHF,TGCGCCAGCAGCTTGGGGGGGGCAAGCAATCAGCCCCAGCATTTT